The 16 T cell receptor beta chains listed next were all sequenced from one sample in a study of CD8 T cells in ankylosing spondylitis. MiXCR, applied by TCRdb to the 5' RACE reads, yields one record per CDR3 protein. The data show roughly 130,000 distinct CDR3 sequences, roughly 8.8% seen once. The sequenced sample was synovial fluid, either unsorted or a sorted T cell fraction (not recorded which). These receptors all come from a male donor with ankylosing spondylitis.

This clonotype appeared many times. The CDR3 protein is CASSQGTGANYGYTF. The CDR3 DNA is TGTGCCAGCAGCCAAGGGACAGGGGCGAACTATGGCTACACCTTC. The chain joins TRBV3-1 to TRBJ1-2, with 9 bases identical to TRBD1. J was trimmed by 2 bases and V by 1 base; bases with no gene match: 2. The CDR3 loop spans 15 amino acids. Germline CDR1 reads LGHDT; CDR2 reads YNNKEL (reference sequence).

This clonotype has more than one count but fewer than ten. CDR3 nucleotides: TGCGCCATGGGCCGGAATGCTGGCACTGAAGCTTTCTTT. Translating it yields CAMGRNAGTEAFF. V is TRBV20-1 and J is TRBJ1-1; D remains unclear. CDR1 is DFQATT and CDR2 is SNEGSKA in the germline V gene (reference sequence). The CDR3 is made up of 13 amino acids.

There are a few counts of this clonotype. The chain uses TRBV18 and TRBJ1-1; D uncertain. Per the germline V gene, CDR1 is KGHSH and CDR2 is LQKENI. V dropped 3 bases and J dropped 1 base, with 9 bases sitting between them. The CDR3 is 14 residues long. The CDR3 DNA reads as TGTGCCAGCTCACCTCTCCGACAGAACACTGAAGCTTTCTTT. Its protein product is CASSPLRQNTEAFF. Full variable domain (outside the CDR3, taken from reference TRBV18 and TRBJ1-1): NAGVMQNPRHLVRRRGQEARLRCSPMKGHSHVYWYRQLPEEGLKFMVYLQKENIIDESGMPKERFSAEFPKEGPSILRIQQVVRGDSAAYFCASSPLRQNTEAFFGQGTRLTVV.

The DNA of the CDR3 is TGCGCCAGCAGCTCAGGGTCTGGGGCCAACGTCCTGACTTTC. Amino acid sequence: CASSSGSGANVLTF. This chain connects TRBV5-1 to TRBJ2-6; D perhaps matches TRBD1 (5 bases). V shed 3 bases and J shed 1 base, with 5 bases lying between them. The CDR3 covers 14 residues. Germline values: CDR1 SGHRS, CDR2 YFSETQ. Together with reference TRBV5-1 and TRBJ2-6, the CDR3 gives the full variable domain: KAGVTQTPRYLIKTRGQQVTLSCSPISGHRSVSWYQQTPGQGLQFLFEYFSETQRNKGNFPGRFSGRQFSNSRSEMNVSTLELGDSALYLCASSSGSGANVLTFGAGSRLTVL.

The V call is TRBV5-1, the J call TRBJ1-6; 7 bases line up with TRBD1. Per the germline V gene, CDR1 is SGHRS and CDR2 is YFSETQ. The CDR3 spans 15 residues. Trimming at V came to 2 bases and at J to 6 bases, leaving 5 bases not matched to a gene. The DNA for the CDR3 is TGCGCCAGCAGCTTCCGACAGGGCCGTAATTCACCCCTCCACTTT. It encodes CASSFRQGRNSPLHF.

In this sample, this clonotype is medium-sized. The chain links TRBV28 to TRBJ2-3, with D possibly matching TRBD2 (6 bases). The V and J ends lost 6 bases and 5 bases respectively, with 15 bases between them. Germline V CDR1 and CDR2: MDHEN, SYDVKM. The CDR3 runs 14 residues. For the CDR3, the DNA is TGTGCCAGCAGCGCCCCGGGACTGGGAGATACGCAGTATTTT. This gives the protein CASSAPGLGDTQYF.

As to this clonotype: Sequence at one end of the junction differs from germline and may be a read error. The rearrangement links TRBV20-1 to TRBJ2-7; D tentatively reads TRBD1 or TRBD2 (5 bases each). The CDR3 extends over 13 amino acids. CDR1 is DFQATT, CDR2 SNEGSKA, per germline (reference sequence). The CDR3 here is CSASGDLKGLQYF. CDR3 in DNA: TGCAGCGCTAGTGGGGACCTAAAGGGCTTGCAGTACTTC.

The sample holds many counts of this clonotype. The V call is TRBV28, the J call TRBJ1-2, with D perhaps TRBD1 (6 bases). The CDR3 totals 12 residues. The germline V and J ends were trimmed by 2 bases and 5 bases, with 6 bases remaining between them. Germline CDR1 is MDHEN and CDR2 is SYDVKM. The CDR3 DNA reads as TGTGCCAGCAGTTTAAGGGGGTATGGCTACACCTTC. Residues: CASSLRGYGYTF.

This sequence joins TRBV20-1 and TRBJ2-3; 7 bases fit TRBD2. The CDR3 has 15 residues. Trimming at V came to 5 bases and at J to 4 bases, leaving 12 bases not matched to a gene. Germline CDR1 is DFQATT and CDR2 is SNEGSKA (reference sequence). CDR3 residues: CSAEDFGRIADTQYF. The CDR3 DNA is TGCAGTGCTGAGGACTTCGGGAGGATAGCAGATACGCAGTATTTT.

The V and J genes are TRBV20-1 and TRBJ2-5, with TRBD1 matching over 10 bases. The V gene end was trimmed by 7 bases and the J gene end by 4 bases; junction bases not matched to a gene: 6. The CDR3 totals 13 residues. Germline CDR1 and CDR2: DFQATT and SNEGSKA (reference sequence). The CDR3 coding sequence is TGCAGTGACCGGGACAGGGGATCAGAGACCCAGTACTTC. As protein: CSDRDRGSETQYF.

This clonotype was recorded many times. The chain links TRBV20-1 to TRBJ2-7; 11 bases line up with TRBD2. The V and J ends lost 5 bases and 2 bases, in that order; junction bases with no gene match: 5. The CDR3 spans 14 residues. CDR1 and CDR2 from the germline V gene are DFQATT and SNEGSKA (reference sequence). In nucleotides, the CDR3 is TGCAGTGCTTCTACTAGCGGGGGCCCCTACGAGCAGTACTTC. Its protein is CSASTSGGPYEQYF.

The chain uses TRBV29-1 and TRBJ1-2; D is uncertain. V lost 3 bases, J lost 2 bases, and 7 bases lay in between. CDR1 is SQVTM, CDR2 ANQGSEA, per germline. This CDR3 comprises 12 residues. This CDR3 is CSVESQNYGYTF. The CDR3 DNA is TGCAGCGTTGAGTCTCAGAACTATGGCTACACCTTC.

The chain's CDR3 is CASSYAPGDTQYF. The CDR3 DNA sequence: TGCGCCAGCAGCTACGCCCCGGGGGATACGCAGTATTTT. This rearrangement joins TRBV5-1 to TRBJ2-3; tentative D call: TRBD2 (5 bases). Trimming took 3 bases from V and 6 from J, leaving 11 bases between them. Germline CDR1 and CDR2: SGHRS and YFSETQ. This CDR3 spans 13 amino acids.

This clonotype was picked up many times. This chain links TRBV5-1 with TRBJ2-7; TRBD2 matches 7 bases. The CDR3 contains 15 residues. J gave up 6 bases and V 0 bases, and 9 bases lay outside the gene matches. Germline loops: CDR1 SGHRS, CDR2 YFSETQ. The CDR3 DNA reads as TGCGCCAGCAGCTTGGGTCTAGCGGATTGGGGCGAGCAGTACTTC. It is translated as CASSLGLADWGEQYF.

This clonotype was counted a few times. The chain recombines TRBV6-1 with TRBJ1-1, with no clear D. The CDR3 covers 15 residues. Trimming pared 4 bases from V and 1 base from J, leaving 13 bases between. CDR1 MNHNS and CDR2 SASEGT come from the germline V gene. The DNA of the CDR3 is TGTGCCAGCAGTGGCTTTCCAGGCTCGAACACTGAAGCTTTCTTT. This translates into CASSGFPGSNTEAFF.

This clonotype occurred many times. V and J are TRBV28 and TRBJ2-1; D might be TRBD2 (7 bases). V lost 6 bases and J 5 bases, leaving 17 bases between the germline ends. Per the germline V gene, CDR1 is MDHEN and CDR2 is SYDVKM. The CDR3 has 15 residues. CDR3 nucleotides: TGTGCCAGCAGAAGGGGGTCTAGCGGCAACAATGAGCAGTTCTTC. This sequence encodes CASRRGSSGNNEQFF.